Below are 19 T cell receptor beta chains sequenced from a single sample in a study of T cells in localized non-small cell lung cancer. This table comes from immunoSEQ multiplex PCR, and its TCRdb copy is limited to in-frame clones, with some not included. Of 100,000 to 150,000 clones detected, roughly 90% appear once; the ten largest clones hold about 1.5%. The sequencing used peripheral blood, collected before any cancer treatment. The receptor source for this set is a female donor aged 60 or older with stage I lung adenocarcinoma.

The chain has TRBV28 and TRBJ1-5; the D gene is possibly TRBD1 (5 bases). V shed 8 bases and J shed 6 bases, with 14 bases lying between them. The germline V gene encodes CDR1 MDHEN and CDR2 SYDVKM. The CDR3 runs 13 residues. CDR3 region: CASAQGPAQPQHF. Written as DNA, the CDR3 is TGTGCCAGCGCTCAGGGTCCGGCTCAGCCCCAGCATTTT.

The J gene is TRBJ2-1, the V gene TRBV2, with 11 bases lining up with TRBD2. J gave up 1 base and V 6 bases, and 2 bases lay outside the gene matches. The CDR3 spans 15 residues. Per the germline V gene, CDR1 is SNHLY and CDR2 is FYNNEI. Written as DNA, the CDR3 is TGTGCCAGCAGCGGACTAGCGGGTTCCTACAATGAGCAGTTCTTC. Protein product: CASSGLAGSYNEQFF.

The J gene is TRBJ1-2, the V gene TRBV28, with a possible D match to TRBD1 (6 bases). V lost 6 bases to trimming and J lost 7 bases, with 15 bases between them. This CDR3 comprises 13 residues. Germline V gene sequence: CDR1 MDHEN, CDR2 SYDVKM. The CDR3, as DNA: TGTGCCAGCAGCCCCGCAGGGGTAAGTGGCTACACCTTC. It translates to CASSPAGVSGYTF.

CDR3 sequence (DNA): TGTGCCAGCAGCTCGGCTACTGGAAACACCATATATTTT. It yields the protein CASSSATGNTIYF. The V call is TRBV5-5, the J call TRBJ1-3, with unresolved D. The V gene lost 3 bases and the J gene lost 2 bases, with 6 bases spanning the gap. Germline loops: CDR1 SGHKS, CDR2 YYEKEE (reference sequence). CDR3 size: 13 residues.

This CDR3 reads CATRDSGASGNTIYF. The CDR3 bases are TGTGCCACCCGGGACTCCGGGGCTAGTGGAAACACCATATATTTT. The chain has TRBV15 and TRBJ1-3, with a tentative D call TRBD1 (5 bases). Germline CDR1 and CDR2: LNHNV and YYDKDF (reference sequence). Between the trimmed V and J ends, which lost 8 bases and 3 bases, there was a span of 17 bases. CDR3 size: 15 residues.

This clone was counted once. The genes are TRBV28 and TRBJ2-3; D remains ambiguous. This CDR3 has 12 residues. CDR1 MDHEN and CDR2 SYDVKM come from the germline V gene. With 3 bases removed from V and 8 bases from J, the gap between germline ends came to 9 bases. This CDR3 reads CASSFEVFTQYF. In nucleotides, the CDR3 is TGTGCCAGCAGTTTTGAGGTATTTACGCAGTATTTT.

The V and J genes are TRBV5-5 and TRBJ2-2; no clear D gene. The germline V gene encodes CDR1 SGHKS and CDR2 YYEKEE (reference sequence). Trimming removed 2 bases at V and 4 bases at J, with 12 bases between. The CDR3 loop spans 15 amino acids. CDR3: CASSLQISITGELFF. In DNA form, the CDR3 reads TGTGCCAGCAGCTTACAGATTAGTATCACCGGGGAGCTGTTTTTT. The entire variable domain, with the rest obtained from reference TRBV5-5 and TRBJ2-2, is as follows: DAGVTQSPTHLIKTRGQQVTLRCSPISGHKSVSWYQQVLGQGPQFIFQYYEKEERGRGNFPDRFSARQFPNYSSELNVNALLLGDSALYLCASSLQISITGELFFGEGSRLTVL.

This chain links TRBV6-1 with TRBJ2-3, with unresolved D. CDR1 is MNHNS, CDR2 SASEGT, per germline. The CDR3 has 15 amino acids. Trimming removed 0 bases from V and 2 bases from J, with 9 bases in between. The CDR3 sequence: CASSEAVAATDTQYF. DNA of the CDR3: TGTGCCAGCAGTGAAGCTGTGGCGGCCACAGATACGCAGTATTTT.

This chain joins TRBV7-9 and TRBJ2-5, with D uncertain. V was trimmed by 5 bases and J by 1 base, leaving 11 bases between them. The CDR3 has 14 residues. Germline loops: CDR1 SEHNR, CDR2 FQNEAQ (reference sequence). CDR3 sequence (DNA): TGTGCCAGCAGCCCCAGCCGTTCCCAAGAGACCCAGTACTTC. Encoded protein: CASSPSRSQETQYF.

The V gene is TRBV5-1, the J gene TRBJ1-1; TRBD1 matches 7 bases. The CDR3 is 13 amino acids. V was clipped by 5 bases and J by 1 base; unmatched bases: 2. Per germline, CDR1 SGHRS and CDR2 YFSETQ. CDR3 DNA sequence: TGCGCCAGCAGTCGACAGGGGAACACTGAAGCTTTCTTT. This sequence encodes CASSRQGNTEAFF.

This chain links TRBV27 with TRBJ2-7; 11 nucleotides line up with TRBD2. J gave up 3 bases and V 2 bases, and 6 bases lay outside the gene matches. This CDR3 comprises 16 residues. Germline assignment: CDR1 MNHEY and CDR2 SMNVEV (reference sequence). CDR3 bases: TGTGCCAGCAGTTTACTAGCGGGAGGTGGGTTCTACGAGCAGTACTTC. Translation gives CASSLLAGGGFYEQYF.

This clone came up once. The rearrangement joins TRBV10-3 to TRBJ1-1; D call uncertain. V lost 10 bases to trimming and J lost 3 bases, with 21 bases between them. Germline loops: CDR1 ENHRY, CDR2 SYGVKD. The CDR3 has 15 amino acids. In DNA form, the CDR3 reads TGTGCCACCACTGCTTTTAGTATTGTTGACACTGAAGCTTTCTTT. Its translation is CATTAFSIVDTEAFF.

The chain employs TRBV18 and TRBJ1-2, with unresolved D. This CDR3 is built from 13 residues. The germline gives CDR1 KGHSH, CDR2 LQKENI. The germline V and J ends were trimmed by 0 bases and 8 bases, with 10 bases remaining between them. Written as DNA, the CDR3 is TGTGCCAGCTCACCACCTTCCGGCCTCGGCTACACCTTC. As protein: CASSPPSGLGYTF.

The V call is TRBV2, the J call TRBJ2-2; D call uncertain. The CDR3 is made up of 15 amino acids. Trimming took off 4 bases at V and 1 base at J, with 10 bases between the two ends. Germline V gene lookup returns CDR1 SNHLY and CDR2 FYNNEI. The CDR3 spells CASSGNLGNTGELFF. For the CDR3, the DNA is TGTGCCAGCAGTGGTAACCTGGGGAACACCGGGGAGCTGTTTTTT.

The chain's CDR3 is CASSYGDSYGYTF. The CDR3 region has the DNA TGTGCCAGCAGCTACGGGGACAGCTATGGCTACACCTTC. The rearrangement uses TRBV6-6 and TRBJ1-2, with TRBD1 identical over 7 bases. CDR3 length equals 13 residues. The germline CDR1 and CDR2 sequences are MNHNY and SVGAGI (reference sequence). V lost 6 bases, J lost 4 bases, and 5 bases stayed unmatched.

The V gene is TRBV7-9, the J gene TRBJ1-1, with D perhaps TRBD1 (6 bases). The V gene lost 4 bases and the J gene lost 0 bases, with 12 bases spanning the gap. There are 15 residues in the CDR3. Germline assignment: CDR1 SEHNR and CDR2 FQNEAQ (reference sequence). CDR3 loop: CASSSHRELNTEAFF. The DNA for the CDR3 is TGTGCCAGCAGCTCTCACAGGGAGTTGAACACTGAAGCTTTCTTT.

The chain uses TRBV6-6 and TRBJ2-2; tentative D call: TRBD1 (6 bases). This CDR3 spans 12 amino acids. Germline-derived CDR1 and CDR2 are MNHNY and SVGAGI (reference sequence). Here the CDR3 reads CAGGTNTGELFF. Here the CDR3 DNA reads TGTGCTGGGGGCACGAACACCGGGGAGCTGTTTTTT.

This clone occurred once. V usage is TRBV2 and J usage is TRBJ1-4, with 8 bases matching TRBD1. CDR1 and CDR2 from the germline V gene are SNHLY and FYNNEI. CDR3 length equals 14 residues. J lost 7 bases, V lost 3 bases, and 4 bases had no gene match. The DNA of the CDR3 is TGTGCCAGCAGTGACCGGACAGGGCGTGAAAAACTGTTTTTT. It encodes CASSDRTGREKLFF.

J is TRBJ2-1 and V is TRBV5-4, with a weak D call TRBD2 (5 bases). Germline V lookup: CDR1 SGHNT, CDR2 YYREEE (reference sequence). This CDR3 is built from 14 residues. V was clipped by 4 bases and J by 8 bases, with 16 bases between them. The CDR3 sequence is CASSRLRESDEQFF. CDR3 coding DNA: TGTGCCAGCAGCCGCCTTAGGGAGTCGGATGAGCAGTTCTTC. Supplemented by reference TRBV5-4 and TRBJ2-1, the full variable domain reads ETGVTQSPTHLIKTRGQQVTLRCSSQSGHNTVSWYQQALGQGPQFIFQYYREEENGRGNFPPRFSGLQFPNYSSELNVNALELDDSALYLCASSRLRESDEQFFGPGTRLTVL.